This TCR beta chain comes out of a study of T cells after yellow fever vaccination. Study-level background: When fractions had low cell numbers, they were prepared with SMART-Seq v4 Ultra Low Input. Study-wide points: Contaminating bulk clonotypes could be abundant in FACS-sorted repertoires. Subsequent booster samples again held most clones from primary vaccination (96% CD4, roughly 88% CD8).

It was through 5'RACE template switching that TCR cDNA was made, with a universal primer site and UMIs added. MiXCR, applied by TCRdb to the 5' RACE reads, yields one record per CDR3 protein. The sample holds about 240,000 distinct CDR3 sequences, 6.9% seen once. Germline V gene data show CDR1 as SEHNR and CDR2 as FQNEAQ (reference sequence). This CDR3 region has 14 residues. Trimming pared 5 bases from V and 5 bases from J, leaving 15 bases between. There are many counts of this clonotype. Its antigen is still unknown. The chain joins TRBV7-9 to TRBJ1-1; no firm D call. The material sequenced was CD4+ T cells sorted from PBMCs, taken 15 days after the yellow fever booster vaccination. This receptor was identified in a man younger than 45 who received the YFV17D yellow fever vaccine. In DNA form, the CDR3 reads TGTGCCAGCAGCCCGATTGGGCCCTATACTGAAGCTTTCTTT. It is translated as CASSPIGPYTEAFF. The variable domain in full, completed from reference TRBV7-9 and TRBJ1-1, reads DTGVSQNPRHKITKRGQNVTFRCDPISEHNRLYWYRQTLGQGPEFLTYFQNEAQLEKSRLLSDRFSAERPKGSFSTLEIQRTEQGDSAMYLCASSPIGPYTEAFFGQGTRLTVV.